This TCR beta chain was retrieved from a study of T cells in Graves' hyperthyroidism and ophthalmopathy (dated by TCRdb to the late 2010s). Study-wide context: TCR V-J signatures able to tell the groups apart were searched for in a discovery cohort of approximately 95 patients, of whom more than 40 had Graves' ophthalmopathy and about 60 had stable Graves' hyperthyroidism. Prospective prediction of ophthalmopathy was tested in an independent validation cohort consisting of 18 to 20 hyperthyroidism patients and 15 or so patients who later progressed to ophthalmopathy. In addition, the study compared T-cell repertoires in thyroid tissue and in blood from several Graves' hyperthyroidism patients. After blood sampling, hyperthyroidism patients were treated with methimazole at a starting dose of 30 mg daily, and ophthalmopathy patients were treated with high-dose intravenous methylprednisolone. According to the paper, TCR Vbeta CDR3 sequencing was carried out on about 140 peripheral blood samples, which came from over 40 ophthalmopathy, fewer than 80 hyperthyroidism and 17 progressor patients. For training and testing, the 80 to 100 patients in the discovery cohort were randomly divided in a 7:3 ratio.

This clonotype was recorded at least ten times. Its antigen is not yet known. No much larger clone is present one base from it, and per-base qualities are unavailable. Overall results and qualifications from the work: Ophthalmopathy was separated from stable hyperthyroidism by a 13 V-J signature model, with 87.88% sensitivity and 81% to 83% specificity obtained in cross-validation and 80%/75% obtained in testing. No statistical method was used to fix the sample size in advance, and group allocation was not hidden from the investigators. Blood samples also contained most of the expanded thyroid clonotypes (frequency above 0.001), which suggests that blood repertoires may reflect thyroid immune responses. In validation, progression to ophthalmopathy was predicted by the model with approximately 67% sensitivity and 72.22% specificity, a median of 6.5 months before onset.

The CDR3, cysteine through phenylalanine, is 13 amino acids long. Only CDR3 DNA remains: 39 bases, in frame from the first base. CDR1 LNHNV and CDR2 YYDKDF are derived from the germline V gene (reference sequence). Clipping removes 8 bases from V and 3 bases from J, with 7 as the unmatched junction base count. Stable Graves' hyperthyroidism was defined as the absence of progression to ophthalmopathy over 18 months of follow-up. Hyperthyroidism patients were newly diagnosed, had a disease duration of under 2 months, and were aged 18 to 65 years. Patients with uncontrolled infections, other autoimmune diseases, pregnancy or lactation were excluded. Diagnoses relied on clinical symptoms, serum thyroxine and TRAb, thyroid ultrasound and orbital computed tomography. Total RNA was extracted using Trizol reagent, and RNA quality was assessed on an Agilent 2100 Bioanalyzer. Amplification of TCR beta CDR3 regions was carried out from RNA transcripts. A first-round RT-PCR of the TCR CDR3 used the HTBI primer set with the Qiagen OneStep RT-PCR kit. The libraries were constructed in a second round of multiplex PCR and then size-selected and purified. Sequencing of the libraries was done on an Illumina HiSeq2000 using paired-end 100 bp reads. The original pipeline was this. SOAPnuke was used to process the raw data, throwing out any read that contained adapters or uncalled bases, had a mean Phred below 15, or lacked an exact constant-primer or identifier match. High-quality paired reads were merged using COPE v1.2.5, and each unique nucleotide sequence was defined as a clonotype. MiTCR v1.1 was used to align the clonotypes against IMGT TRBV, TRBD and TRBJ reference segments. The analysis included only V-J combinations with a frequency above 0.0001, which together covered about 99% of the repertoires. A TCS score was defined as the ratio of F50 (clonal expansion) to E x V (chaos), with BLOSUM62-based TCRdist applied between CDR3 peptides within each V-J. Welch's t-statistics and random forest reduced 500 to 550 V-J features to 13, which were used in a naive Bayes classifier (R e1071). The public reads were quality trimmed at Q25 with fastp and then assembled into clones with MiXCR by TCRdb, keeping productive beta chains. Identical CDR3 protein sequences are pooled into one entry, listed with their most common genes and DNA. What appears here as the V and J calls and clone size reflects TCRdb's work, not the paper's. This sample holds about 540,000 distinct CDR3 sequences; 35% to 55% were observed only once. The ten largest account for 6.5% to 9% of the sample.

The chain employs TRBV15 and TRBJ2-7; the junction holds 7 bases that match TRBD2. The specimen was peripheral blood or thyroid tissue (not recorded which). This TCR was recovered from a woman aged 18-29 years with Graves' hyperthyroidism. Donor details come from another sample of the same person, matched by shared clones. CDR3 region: CATALAANYEQYF. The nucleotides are TGTGCCACCGCCCTAGCGGCAAACTACGAGCAGTACTTC.